The clone carrying this T cell receptor beta chain showed up many times. What it binds is unknown. The junction had 15 bases not matched to a gene; V was cut back by 2 bases and J by 2 bases. The germline CDR1 and CDR2 sequences are DFQATT and SNEGSKA (reference sequence). CDR3 length equals 17 residues. PCR was performed a second time for roughly 7 to 12 cycles using a sample-barcoded 5' primer and a J-beta primer mix. At least 3 million CDR3-containing paired-end reads were obtained per sample. TCRdb called the 5' RACE reads again in MiXCR, with one record for every CDR3 protein. The sample shows approximately 820,000 distinct CDR3 sequences, around two fifths of them seen only once. This sample was included in a study of blood T cells in healthy people across ages. Study overall: With template switching, about one barcoded beta molecule was captured per two T cells. Points from the study as a whole: Unsorted PBMCs prevented conclusive naive versus antigen-experienced comparison. Relative to aged donors, long-lived donors carried more naive CD4+ cells and displayed higher diversity.

Sequenced: blood. This chain connects TRBV20-1 to TRBJ2-7; 7 nucleotides match TRBD2. The source of this sequence is a man between 60 and 70 years old in good health. The CDR3 DNA reads as TGCAGTGCTAGACCCTCCCAAAGGTGGGCGGGGGCCTACGAGCAGTACTTC. Its protein product is CSARPSQRWAGAYEQYF.